These 11 T cell receptor beta chains were all obtained from the same sample, sequenced in a study of T-cell reconstitution after alpha-beta-depleted transplantation in children. A TCRbeta library incorporating unique molecular identifiers was prepared. TCRdb processed the PCR reads anew with MiXCR; each CDR3 protein has one entry. The data contain a few hundred thousand distinct CDR3 sequences, over 10% of them singletons. The specimen was PBMCs, mostly from graft donor cells, collected 360 days after TCRalphabeta/CD19-depleted stem cell transplant. Receptors originate from a male patient between 10 and 17 years old who had a stem cell transplant for acute myeloid leukemia, so the T cells may come from the graft donor.

Ten or more counts support this clonotype. This chain uses TRBV3-1 with TRBJ2-5, with D unclear. Germline CDR1 is LGHDT and CDR2 is YNNKEL (reference sequence). With 1 base removed from V and 6 bases from J, the gap between germline ends came to 3 bases. The CDR3 has 11 residues. This CDR3 reads CASSQGQTQYF. The CDR3 nucleotides are TGTGCCAGCAGCCAAGGCCAGACCCAGTACTTC.

This clonotype was detected only a few times. This chain links TRBV14 with TRBJ2-7, with 7 bases fitting TRBD2. CDR1 is SGHDN, CDR2 FVKESK, per germline. V trimming: 4 bases; J trimming: 1 base; junction bases outside the gene matches: 13. The CDR3 runs 17 residues. CDR3 sequence reads: CASSPDPRWRGSYEQYF. The CDR3 DNA reads as TGTGCCAGCAGCCCGGACCCCCGGTGGCGGGGGTCCTACGAGCAGTACTTC.

The CDR3 loop reads CSASHWQPDDYGYTF. DNA for the CDR3: TGCAGTGCTAGCCATTGGCAGCCCGATGACTATGGCTACACCTTC. The V and J genes are TRBV20-1 and TRBJ1-2; D is uncertain. Trimming left V 3 bases short and J 3 bases short, with 17 bases between. CDR3 length: 15 residues. Per the germline V gene, CDR1 is DFQATT and CDR2 is SNEGSKA (reference sequence).

This clonotype was detected only a few times. The gene calls are TRBV5-6 and TRBJ2-7; 7 nucleotides line up with TRBD2. The J segment lost 6 bases and the V segment lost 4 bases, leaving 7 bases of the junction unmatched. Germline values: CDR1 SGHDT, CDR2 YYEEEE. This CDR3 has 13 amino acids. CDR3 sequence: CASSDVGGVEQYF. The CDR3 nucleotides read TGTGCCAGCAGCGACGTGGGAGGGGTCGAGCAGTACTTC. Variable domain in full (rest from reference TRBV5-6 and TRBJ2-7): DAGVTQSPTHLIKTRGQQVTLRCSPKSGHDTVSWYQQALGQGPQFIFQYYEEEERQRGNFPDRFSGHQFPNYSSELNVNALLLGDSALYLCASSDVGGVEQYFGPGTRLTVT.

The sample holds a few counts of this clonotype. A read error may account for a junction end that differs from germline. The rearrangement uses TRBV6-5 and TRBJ2-1, with D possibly being TRBD1 (5 bases). The CDR3 totals 17 residues. The germline CDR1 and CDR2 sequences are MNHEY and SVGAGI. CDR3 DNA sequence: TGTGCCAGCAGTTACCCCAGGGTAGTCAGCTCCTACAACGAGCAGTTCTTC. Its protein product is CASSYPRVVSSYNEQFF.

This clonotype was seen only a few times. J is TRBJ1-1 and V is TRBV9; TRBD1 might be the D (5 bases). The ends were cut back, 0 bases at V and 5 bases at J, with 14 bases in the middle. Germline lookup yields CDR1 SGDLS and CDR2 YYNGEE. The CDR3 loop spans 15 amino acids. The CDR3 loop reads CASSVEDYRKTEAFF. The CDR3 DNA reads as TGTGCCAGCAGCGTAGAGGACTACAGGAAGACTGAAGCTTTCTTT.

As regards this clonotype: One junction end disagrees with the germline gene, perhaps due to a read error. J is TRBJ2-7 and V is TRBV20-1; no reliable D call. The CDR3 covers 16 residues. The germline V gene has CDR1 DFQATT and CDR2 SNEGSKA (reference sequence). Here the CDR3 DNA reads TGCGGTGCTAGAGACCCCGTGCTAGTCTCGACCTACGAGCAGTACTTC. This codes for CGARDPVLVSTYEQYF.

This clonotype was counted many times. This sequence joins TRBV18 and TRBJ2-3; D gene unclear. Germline-derived CDR1 and CDR2 are KGHSH and LQKENI. The CDR3 contains 13 residues. V lost 1 base and J lost 4, with 6 bases in between. The CDR3 DNA is TGTGCCAGCTCACCACTGGCAGCAGATACGCAGTATTTT. Amino acid sequence: CASSPLAADTQYF.

This chain connects TRBV29-1 to TRBJ2-1; 9 bases are shared with TRBD2. CDR3 length: 15 residues. The trim removed 0 bases at V and 2 bases at J, leaving 2 bases unmatched. The germline gives CDR1 SQVTM, CDR2 ANQGSEA. This chain's CDR3 is CSVEDPSGAYNEQFF. The CDR3 DNA sequence: TGCAGCGTTGAAGACCCTAGCGGGGCCTACAATGAGCAGTTCTTC.

This chain uses TRBV6-5 with TRBJ1-6; TRBD1 agrees at 7 bases. With V trimmed by 2 bases and J by 14 bases, 12 bases remained unmatched. Germline loops: CDR1 MNHEY, CDR2 SVGAGI. This CDR3 spans 15 amino acids. CDR3 sequence reads: CASSYGTEAGLALHF. DNA for the CDR3: TGTGCCAGCAGTTACGGGACAGAGGCTGGTTTGGCCCTCCACTTT.

V gene TRBV11-2 combines with J gene TRBJ2-7, with D perhaps matching TRBD2 (5 bases). Trimming removed 1 base from V and 7 bases from J, with 14 bases in between. Germline V lookup: CDR1 SGHAT, CDR2 FQNNGV. The CDR3 runs 14 residues. CDR3 nucleotide sequence: TGTGCCAGCAGCTTAGGGCCGCGGGTAGGGGAGCAGTACTTC. As protein: CASSLGPRVGEQYF.